This T cell receptor beta chain was profiled in a study of identical twins. Overall study findings and caveats: Because invariant MAIT and iNKT cells could be present, zero-insertion analyses could be partly confounded. Out-of-frame alpha sequences that twins shared showed excess low generation probability.

The CDR3 is made up of 14 amino acids. Germline CDR1 KGHSH, CDR2 LQKENI. Trimming removed 3 bases from V and 3 bases from J, with 12 bases in between. This clonotype was counted ten times or more. The antigen is unknown. A universal primer site came from template switching; cDNA carried unique molecular identifiers. One entry per CDR3 protein, called by TCRdb with MiXCR from the 5' RACE reads. The sample records a few hundred thousand distinct CDR3 sequences, 15% to 20% being singletons. The source is a man between 50 and 59 years old in good health. Sequenced material: naive T cells sorted from blood. The V call is TRBV18, the J call TRBJ2-7, with D perhaps matching TRBD1 (5 bases). The CDR3 region is CASSPTGSNYEQYF. The CDR3 coding sequence is TGTGCCAGCTCACCTACAGGTTCTAACTACGAGCAGTACTTC.